Listed below are T cell receptor beta chains from one sample, sequenced in a study of graft-versus-host responses after intestinal transplantation. Some clones are missing from TCRdb's copy, which holds only in-frame ones; the method was immunoSEQ multiplex PCR. Seen here are around 23,000 clones, about 92% observed once, and the top ten hold about 0.49%. This sample comprised PBMCs, obtained 18 days after transplant. The receptors derive from a human patient who received an intestinal transplant, so some T cells may come from the graft donor. CDR3s include the opening cysteine and the closing phenylalanine or tryptophan. Fields, in order: D gene, J gene, clone size, V gene, CDR3 protein, CDR3 DNA. The D gene is left open where the match is weak. Size is stated for part of the rows, as once, few or many counts, or as a class when the clone is expanded.

TRBD1	TRBJ1-1	-	TRBV5-6	CASSSSLDRATEAFF	TGTGCCAGCAGCTCCTCACTAGACAGGGCCACTGAAGCTTTCTTT
-	TRBJ1-4	few	TRBV19	CASRPTATNEKLFF	TGTGCCAGTAGGCCGACAGCAACTAATGAAAAACTGTTTTTT
-	TRBJ2-7	-	TRBV5-1	CASSLDSLSIYEQYF	TGCGCCAGCAGCTTGGATTCCCTTTCCATCTACGAGCAGTACTTC
-	TRBJ2-1	-	TRBV7-8	CASSQRDFEQLF	TGTGCCAGCAGCCAACGGGATTTCGAGCAGCTCTTC
-	TRBJ1-1	-	TRBV15	CATSRDLDTEAFF	TGTGCCACCAGCAGAGATTTGGACACTGAAGCTTTCTTT
-	TRBJ2-2	-	TRBV27	CASSLSFSNTGELFF	TGTGCCAGCAGTTTGAGTTTTTCAAACACCGGGGAGCTGTTTTTT
TRBD2	TRBJ2-2	-	TRBV10-2	CASSEGLAVTGELFF	TGCGCCAGCAGTGAGGGACTAGCGGTCACCGGGGAGCTGTTTTTT
TRBD2	TRBJ2-2	-	TRBV13	CASSLAVIAGGPGTGELFF	TGTGCCAGCAGCTTAGCAGTGATAGCGGGAGGGCCTGGCACCGGGGAGCTGTTTTTT
-	TRBJ2-3	-	TRBV5-4	CASKEGGTSTDTQYF	TGTGCCAGCAAGGAGGGCGGAACTAGCACAGATACGCAGTATTTT
-	TRBJ2-2	-	TRBV27	CASRPGGSGELFF	TGTGCCAGCAGGCCAGGAGGGTCAGGGGAGCTGTTTTTT
-	TRBJ2-1	-	TRBV29-1	CSVEDVIEQFF	TGCAGCGTTGAAGATGTAATTGAGCAGTTCTTC
-	TRBJ1-2	-	TRBV5-1	CASESGSGYGYTF	TGCGCCAGCGAGTCAGGCTCGGGGTATGGCTACACCTTC